The next 23 T cell receptor beta chains were all read from a single sample in a study of blood T cell repertoires in COVID-19. The table came from immunoSEQ multiplex PCR; TCRdb's copy has only in-frame clones and leaves some out. The table shows roughly 120,000 clones, with about nine tenths occurring only once. Sequencing was done on a sample of peripheral blood. The source is an older man who had recovered from COVID-19.

This sequence joins TRBV9 and TRBJ2-5; TRBD2 agrees at 12 bases. CDR1 is SGDLS and CDR2 is YYNGEE in the germline V gene. The CDR3 totals 16 residues. After removal of 4 bases from V and 1 base from J, the junction contained 5 bases not matched to a gene. CDR3 DNA sequence: TGTGCCAGCAGCATCGGGACTAGCGGGCTCCAAGAGACCCAGTACTTC. It codes for CASSIGTSGLQETQYF. The variable domain in full, completed from reference TRBV9 and TRBJ2-5, reads DSGVTQTPKHLITATGQRVTLRCSPRSGDLSVYWYQQSLDQGLQFLIQYYNGEERAKGNILERFSAQQFPDLHSELNLSSLELGDSALYFCASSIGTSGLQETQYFGPGTRLLVL.

This clone was recorded once. The chain joins TRBV2 to TRBJ2-7, with unresolved D. V gave up 4 bases and J gave up 0 bases, with 10 bases separating them. There are 14 residues in the CDR3. Germline CDR1 is SNHLY and CDR2 is FYNNEI. The CDR3 DNA reads as TGTGCCAGCAGTGCTGGGCCCAGCTCCTACGAGCAGTACTTC. It yields the protein CASSAGPSSYEQYF.

The chain employs TRBV4-2 and TRBJ1-6; D remains ambiguous. The CDR3 is made up of 15 amino acids. V lost 1 base, J lost 2 bases, and 6 bases lay in between. Germline V gene sequence: CDR1 LGHNA, CDR2 YNFKEQ. The chain's CDR3 is CASSQGGAYNSPLHF. In nucleotides, the CDR3 is TGTGCCAGCAGCCAAGGCGGGGCCTATAATTCACCCCTCCACTTT.

The chain combines TRBV5-4 with TRBJ2-7; 12 bases are shared with TRBD1. V lost 4 bases, J lost 5 bases, and 10 bases stayed unmatched. Germline CDR1 SGHNT, CDR2 YYREEE (reference sequence). This CDR3 contains 16 residues. CDR3 DNA sequence: TGTGCCAGCAGCCTGGGGGACAGGGGGCGAGTCCACGAGCAGTACTTC. It codes for CASSLGDRGRVHEQYF.

The CDR3 loop is CASSSSGMYNEQFF. The CDR3 coding sequence is TGTGCCAGCAGCTCGAGCGGGATGTACAATGAGCAGTTCTTC. The rearrangement joins TRBV7-7 to TRBJ2-1; TRBD2 matches at 7 bases. This CDR3 has 14 amino acids. Germline V gives CDR1 SSHAT, CDR2 FNYEAQ (reference sequence). Germline trimming cut 4 bases from V and 4 bases from J; bases unmatched to any gene: 4.

The chain uses TRBV4-1 and TRBJ1-2; 12 bases match TRBD1. This CDR3 region has 15 residues. V was pared by 1 base and J by 8 bases, with 5 bases of the junction left unmatched. Germline lookup yields CDR1 MGHRA and CDR2 YSYEKL. CDR3 sequence: CASSQGDRGPGGYTF. The CDR3 nucleotides read TGCGCCAGCAGCCAAGGGGACAGGGGGCCGGGCGGCTACACCTTC.

This rearrangement joins TRBV7-8 to TRBJ2-7, with 9 bases that match TRBD1. V trimming: 2 bases; J trimming: 3 bases; junction bases outside the gene matches: 8. CDR3 length equals 16 residues. Germline V gene lookup returns CDR1 SGHVS and CDR2 FQNEAQ. CDR3 sequence reads: CASSLSGGTGIYEQYF. In DNA, the CDR3 is TGTGCCAGCAGCTTATCGGGTGGGACAGGGATCTACGAGCAGTACTTC.

V is TRBV5-1 and J is TRBJ2-1; the match to TRBD2 covers 14 bases. This CDR3 has 19 amino acids. Trimming at V came to 3 bases and at J to 0 bases, leaving 8 bases not matched to a gene. The V gene's germline CDR1 is SGHRS and CDR2 YFSETQ. The CDR3 DNA reads TGCGCCAGCAGCTGGCGACTAGCGGGAGGGCCTAGCTCCTACAATGAGCAGTTCTTC. This translates into CASSWRLAGGPSSYNEQFF.

The V call is TRBV5-5, the J call TRBJ2-2, with a tentative D call TRBD1 (6 bases). Trimming cost V 0 bases and J 4 bases, with 10 bases left between them. Germline V gene sequence: CDR1 SGHKS, CDR2 YYEKEE (reference sequence). This CDR3 spans 15 amino acids. The CDR3 sequence: CASSLGTALTGELFF. CDR3 DNA: TGTGCCAGCAGCTTGGGGACAGCCCTCACCGGGGAGCTGTTTTTT.

The chain carries TRBV15 and TRBJ2-6, with TRBD1 matching 7 bases. Germline V gene lookup returns CDR1 LNHNV and CDR2 YYDKDF (reference sequence). CDR3 length equals 18 residues. After removal of 8 bases from V and 0 bases from J, the junction contained 13 bases not matched to a gene. The CDR3: CATELRTGTHSGANVLTF. CDR3 nucleotide sequence: TGTGCCACCGAGCTCAGGACAGGAACCCACTCTGGGGCCAACGTCCTGACTTTC.

This clone was observed once. This sequence joins TRBV5-1 and TRBJ1-1; 8 nucleotides line up with TRBD1. Germline V gene sequence: CDR1 SGHRS, CDR2 YFSETQ. The CDR3 spans 12 residues. V gave up 3 bases and J gave up 10 bases; unmatched junction bases: 5. The CDR3 reads CASSWTGNGAFF. CDR3 DNA: TGCGCCAGCAGCTGGACAGGGAATGGAGCTTTCTTT. Using reference TRBV5-1 and TRBJ1-1 for the parts outside the CDR3, the full variable domain is KAGVTQTPRYLIKTRGQQVTLSCSPISGHRSVSWYQQTPGQGLQFLFEYFSETQRNKGNFPGRFSGRQFSNSRSEMNVSTLELGDSALYLCASSWTGNGAFFGQGTRLTVV.

The chain joins TRBV6-5 to TRBJ2-7; 7 bases are shared with TRBD1. Germline-derived CDR1 and CDR2 are MNHEY and SVGAGI. This CDR3 is 15 amino acids long. J was trimmed by 0 bases and V by 6 bases; bases with no gene match: 8. Written as DNA, the CDR3 is TGTGCCAGCAGCCTCGACTGGGACAGCTCCTACGAGCAGTACTTC. Translated, it gives CASSLDWDSSYEQYF.

This clone was observed at least ten times. The V gene is TRBV19, the J gene TRBJ1-2; possible D gene TRBD1, 5 bases. Germline assignment: CDR1 LNHDA and CDR2 SQIVND (reference sequence). Trimming removed 6 bases at V and 2 bases at J, with 13 bases between. The CDR3 has 14 residues. CDR3 in DNA: TGTGCCAGTAGCGTCGCAGGGATCAACTATGGCTACACCTTC. This encodes CASSVAGINYGYTF.

The V call is TRBV5-1, the J call TRBJ2-7; 7 bases match TRBD1. Germline CDR1 is SGHRS and CDR2 is YFSETQ. This CDR3 has 16 amino acids. The J segment lost 2 bases and the V segment lost 9 bases, leaving 17 bases of the junction unmatched. The CDR3: CATLPNDRAYTYEQYF. CDR3 nucleotide sequence: TGCGCCACCCTTCCCAACGACAGGGCTTATACCTACGAGCAGTACTTC. Using reference TRBV5-1 and TRBJ2-7 for the parts outside the CDR3, the full variable domain is KAGVTQTPRYLIKTRGQQVTLSCSPISGHRSVSWYQQTPGQGLQFLFEYFSETQRNKGNFPGRFSGRQFSNSRSEMNVSTLELGDSALYLCATLPNDRAYTYEQYFGPGTRLTVT.

V is TRBV11-2 and J is TRBJ2-3, with 7 bases matching TRBD2. This CDR3 contains 16 residues. Trimming cost V 3 bases and J 2 bases; bases outside gene matches: 8. CDR1 SGHAT and CDR2 FQNNGV come from the germline V gene. This CDR3 is CASSLMSGVITDTQYF. CDR3 bases: TGTGCCAGCAGCTTGATGAGCGGGGTTATCACAGATACGCAGTATTTT.

The gene calls are TRBV28 and TRBJ2-7; 8 positions match TRBD2. CDR1 and CDR2 from the germline V gene are MDHEN and SYDVKM. The length of the CDR3 is 15 residues. J gave up 5 bases and V 7 bases, and 13 bases lay outside the gene matches. In nucleotides, the CDR3 is TGTGCCAGCATCCCAGGGGCGGGAGGAAACCACGAGCAGTACTTC. This sequence encodes CASIPGAGGNHEQYF.

CDR3 sequence (DNA): TGTGCCAGCAGCCAACCCGGGACAGGGGGCAAACTACCTTCTAACTATGGCTACACCTTC. This translates into CASSQPGTGGKLPSNYGYTF. The V gene is TRBV4-2, the J gene TRBJ1-2; 12 bases map to TRBD1. Trimming removed 2 bases from V and 0 bases from J; junction bases left unmatched: 13. CDR3 length equals 20 residues. From germline, CDR1 is LGHNA and CDR2 YNFKEQ.

The V call is TRBV27, the J call TRBJ2-1; TRBD2 aligns across 8 bases. The CDR3 has 12 residues. J was trimmed by 12 bases and V by 2 bases; bases with no gene match: 3. Germline V lookup: CDR1 MNHEY, CDR2 SMNVEV (reference sequence). This CDR3 reads CASSLLSGRQFF. CDR3 sequence (DNA): TGTGCCAGCAGTTTACTAAGCGGGAGGCAGTTCTTC.

This chain's CDR3 is CASSLLTGANEKLFF. The DNA of the CDR3 is TGCGCCAGCAGCCTACTGACAGGGGCTAATGAAAAACTGTTTTTT. The chain joins TRBV4-1 to TRBJ1-4; 8 bases fit TRBD1. CDR3 length equals 15 residues. Per germline, CDR1 MGHRA and CDR2 YSYEKL. The V and J ends lost 4 bases and 3 bases, in that order; junction bases with no gene match: 4.

Note on this clone: An end of the junction does not agree with germline; a read error may underlie this. This chain uses TRBV25-1 with TRBJ2-7; D is possibly TRBD1 (5 bases). Germline values: CDR1 MGHDK, CDR2 SYGVNS. CDR3 length: 14 amino acids. Here the CDR3 DNA reads TGTGCCAGCAGTGAAACTGGGGCCTCCGACGAGCAGTACTTC. Encoded protein: CASSETGASDEQYF.

The V and J genes are TRBV18 and TRBJ2-3; no clear D gene. V was cut by 2 bases and J by 0 bases, with 3 bases left in between. CDR1 KGHSH and CDR2 LQKENI come from the germline V gene. CDR3 size: 13 residues. Here the CDR3 reads CASSPTSTDTQYF. The CDR3 bases are TGTGCCAGCTCACCAACTAGCACAGATACGCAGTATTTT. Combining the CDR3 with reference TRBV18 and TRBJ2-3 gives the whole variable domain NAGVMQNPRHLVRRRGQEARLRCSPMKGHSHVYWYRQLPEEGLKFMVYLQKENIIDESGMPKERFSAEFPKEGPSILRIQQVVRGDSAAYFCASSPTSTDTQYFGPGTRLTVL.

The chain is built from TRBV4-1 and TRBJ1-6, with D maybe TRBD1 (6 bases). The length of the CDR3 is 13 residues. Germline V gene data show CDR1 as MGHRA and CDR2 as YSYEKL. The ends were cut back, 1 base at V and 11 bases at J, with 9 bases in the middle. CDR3 nucleotides: TGCGCCAGCAGCCAAGTCACAGGGCCACCCCTCCACTTT. Encoded protein: CASSQVTGPPLHF.

V is TRBV2 and J is TRBJ2-1, with D maybe TRBD2 (7 bases). This CDR3 contains 15 residues. Germline V gene data show CDR1 as SNHLY and CDR2 as FYNNEI. V lost 7 bases and J lost 3, with 16 bases in between. The CDR3 loop reads CASNLGGGLYNEQFF. The CDR3 region has the DNA TGTGCCAGCAATTTAGGGGGGGGCCTCTACAATGAGCAGTTCTTC.